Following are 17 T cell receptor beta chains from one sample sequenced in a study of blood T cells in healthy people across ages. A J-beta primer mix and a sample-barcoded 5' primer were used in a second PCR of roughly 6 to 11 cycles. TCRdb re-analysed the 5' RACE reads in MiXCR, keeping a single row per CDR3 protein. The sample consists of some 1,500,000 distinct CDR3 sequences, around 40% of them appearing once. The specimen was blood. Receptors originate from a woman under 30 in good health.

The CDR3 DNA reads as TGTGCCAGCAGCTTAGTTGGAGCGGGTACTACCTACGAGCAGTACTTC. Translated, it gives CASSLVGAGTTYEQYF. The chain is built from TRBV7-2 and TRBJ2-7; TRBD2 might be the D (6 bases). Trimming took off 1 base at V and 2 bases at J, with 15 bases between the two ends. CDR3 length: 16 amino acids. Per germline, CDR1 SGHTA and CDR2 FQGNSA.

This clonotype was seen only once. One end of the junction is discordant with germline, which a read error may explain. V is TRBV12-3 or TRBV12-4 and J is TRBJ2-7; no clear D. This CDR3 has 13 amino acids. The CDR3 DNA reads TGTGCCAACAGTTTGGAGAACTCCTACGAGCAGTACTTC. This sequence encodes CANSLENSYEQYF.

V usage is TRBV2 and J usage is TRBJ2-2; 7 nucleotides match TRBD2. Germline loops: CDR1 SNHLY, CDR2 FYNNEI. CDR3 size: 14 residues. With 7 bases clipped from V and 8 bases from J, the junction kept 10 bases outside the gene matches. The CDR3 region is CASTNRGRTGELFF. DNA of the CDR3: TGTGCCAGCACTAACCGCGGGAGAACTGGGGAGCTGTTTTTT.

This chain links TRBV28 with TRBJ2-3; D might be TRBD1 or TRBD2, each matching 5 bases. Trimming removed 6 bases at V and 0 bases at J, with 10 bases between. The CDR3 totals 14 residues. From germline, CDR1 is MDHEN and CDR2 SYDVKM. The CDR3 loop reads CASRMGRSTDTQYF. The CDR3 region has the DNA TGTGCCAGCAGGATGGGACGGAGCACAGATACGCAGTATTTT.

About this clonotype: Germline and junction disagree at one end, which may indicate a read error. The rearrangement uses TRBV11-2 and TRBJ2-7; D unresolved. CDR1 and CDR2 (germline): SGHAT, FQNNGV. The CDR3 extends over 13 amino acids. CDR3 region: CTSSLSISYEQYF. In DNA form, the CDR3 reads TGTACCAGCAGCTTATCTATCTCCTACGAGCAGTACTTC. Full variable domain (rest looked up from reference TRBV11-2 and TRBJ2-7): EAGVAQSPRYKIIEKRQSVAFWCNPISGHATLYWYQQILGQGPKLLIQFQNNGVVDDSQLPKDRFSAERLKGVDSTLKIQPAKLEDSAVYLCTSSLSISYEQYFGPGTRLTVT.

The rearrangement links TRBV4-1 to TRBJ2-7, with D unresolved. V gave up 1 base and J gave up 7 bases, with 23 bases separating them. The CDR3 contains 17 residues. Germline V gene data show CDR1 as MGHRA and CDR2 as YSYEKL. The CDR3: CASSQGRAQSSYNEQYF. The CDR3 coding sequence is TGCGCCAGCAGCCAAGGTCGGGCTCAAAGCTCCTACAATGAGCAGTACTTC.

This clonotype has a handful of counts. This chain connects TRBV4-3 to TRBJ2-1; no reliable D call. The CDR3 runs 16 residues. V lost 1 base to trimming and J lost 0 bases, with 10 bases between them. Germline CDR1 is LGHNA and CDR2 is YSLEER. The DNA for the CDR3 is TGCGCCAGCAGCCAAGTGCTCATTGGCTCCTACAATGAGCAGTTCTTC. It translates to CASSQVLIGSYNEQFF.

The CDR3 sequence is CASSIRSNEQFF. Here the CDR3 DNA reads TGTGCCAGCAGCATTAGGAGCAATGAGCAGTTCTTC. The chain links TRBV7-2 to TRBJ2-1; D gene uncertain. The CDR3 is 12 residues long. The germline V gene encodes CDR1 SGHTA and CDR2 FQGNSA. The V gene lost 5 bases and the J gene lost 6 bases, with 8 bases spanning the gap.

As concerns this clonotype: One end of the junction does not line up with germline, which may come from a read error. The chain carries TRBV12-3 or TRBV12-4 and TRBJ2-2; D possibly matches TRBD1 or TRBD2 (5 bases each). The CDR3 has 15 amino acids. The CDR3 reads CAGSLALPGTGELFF. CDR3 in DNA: TGTGCCGGCAGTTTAGCGCTTCCAGGGACCGGGGAGCTGTTTTTT.

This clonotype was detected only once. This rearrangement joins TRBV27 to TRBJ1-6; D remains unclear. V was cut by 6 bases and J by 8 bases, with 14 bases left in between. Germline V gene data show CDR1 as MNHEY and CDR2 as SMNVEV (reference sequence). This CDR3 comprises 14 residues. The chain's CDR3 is CASSVEGGHSPLHF. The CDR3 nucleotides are TGTGCCAGCAGCGTGGAGGGTGGGCATTCACCCCTCCACTTT.

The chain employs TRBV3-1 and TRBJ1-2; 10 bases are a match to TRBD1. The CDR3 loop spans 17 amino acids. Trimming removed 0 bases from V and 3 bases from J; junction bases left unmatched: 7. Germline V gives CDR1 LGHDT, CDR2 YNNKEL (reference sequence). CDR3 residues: CASSQEMGTGVYYGYTF. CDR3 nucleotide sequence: TGTGCCAGCAGCCAAGAGATGGGGACAGGGGTTTACTATGGCTACACCTTC.

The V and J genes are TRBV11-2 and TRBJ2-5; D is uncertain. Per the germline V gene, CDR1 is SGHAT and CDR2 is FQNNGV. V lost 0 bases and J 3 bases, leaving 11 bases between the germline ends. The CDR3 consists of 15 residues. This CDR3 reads CASSLDINSKETQYF. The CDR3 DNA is TGTGCCAGCAGCTTAGATATTAACAGCAAAGAGACCCAGTACTTC.

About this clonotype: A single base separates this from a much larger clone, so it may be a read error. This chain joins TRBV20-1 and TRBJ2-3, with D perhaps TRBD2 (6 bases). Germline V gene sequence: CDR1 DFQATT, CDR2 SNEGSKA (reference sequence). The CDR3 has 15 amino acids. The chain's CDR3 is CSTSPAAPGPDTQYF. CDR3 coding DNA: TGCAGTACTAGCCCCGCGGCGCCGGGTCCAGATACGCAGTATTTT.

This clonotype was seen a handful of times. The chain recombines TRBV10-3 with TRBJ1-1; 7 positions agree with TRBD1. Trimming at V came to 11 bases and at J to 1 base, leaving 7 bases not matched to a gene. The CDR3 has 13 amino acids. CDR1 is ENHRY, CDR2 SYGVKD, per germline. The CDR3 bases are TGTGCCGGTAGCGGGACAGCGAACACTGAAGCTTTCTTT. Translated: CAGSGTANTEAFF.

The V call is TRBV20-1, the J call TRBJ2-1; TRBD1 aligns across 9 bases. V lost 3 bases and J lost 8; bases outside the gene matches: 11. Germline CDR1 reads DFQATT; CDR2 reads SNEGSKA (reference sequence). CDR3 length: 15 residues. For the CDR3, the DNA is TGCAGTGCTAGGTATAGGGGACAGGGCGCCGATGAGCAGTTCTTC. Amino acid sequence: CSARYRGQGADEQFF.

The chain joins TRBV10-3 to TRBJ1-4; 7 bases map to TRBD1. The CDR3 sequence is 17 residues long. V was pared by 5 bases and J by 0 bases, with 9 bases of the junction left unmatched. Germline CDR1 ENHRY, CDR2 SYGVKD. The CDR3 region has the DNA TGTGCCATCAGTAACGGCAGGGGGAACCCAACTAATGAAAAACTGTTTTTT. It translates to CAISNGRGNPTNEKLFF.

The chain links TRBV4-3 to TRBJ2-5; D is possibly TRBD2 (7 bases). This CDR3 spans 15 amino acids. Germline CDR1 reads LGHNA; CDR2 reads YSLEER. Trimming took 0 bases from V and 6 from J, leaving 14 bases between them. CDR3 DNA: TGCGCCAGCAGCCAAGATTTTGCGGGGGCTCAGACCCAGTACTTC. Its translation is CASSQDFAGAQTQYF.